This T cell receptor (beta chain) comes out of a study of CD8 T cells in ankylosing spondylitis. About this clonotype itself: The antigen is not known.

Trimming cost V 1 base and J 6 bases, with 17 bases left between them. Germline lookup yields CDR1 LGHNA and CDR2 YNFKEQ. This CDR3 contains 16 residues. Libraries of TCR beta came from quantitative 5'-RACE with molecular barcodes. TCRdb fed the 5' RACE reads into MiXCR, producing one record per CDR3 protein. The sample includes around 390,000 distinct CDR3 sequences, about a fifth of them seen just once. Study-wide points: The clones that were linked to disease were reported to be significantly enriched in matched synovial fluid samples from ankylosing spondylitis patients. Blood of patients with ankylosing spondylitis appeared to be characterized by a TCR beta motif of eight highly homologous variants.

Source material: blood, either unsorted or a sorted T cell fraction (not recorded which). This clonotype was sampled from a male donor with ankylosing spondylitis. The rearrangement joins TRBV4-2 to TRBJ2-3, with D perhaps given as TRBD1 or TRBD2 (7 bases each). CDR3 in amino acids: CASSQAVGEGADTQYF. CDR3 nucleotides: TGTGCCAGCAGCCAAGCAGTCGGGGAGGGGGCGGATACGCAGTATTTT.